These 24 T cell receptor beta chains share one sample of origin, sequenced in a study of long-term antiretroviral therapy in people with HIV (dated by TCRdb to 2022 to 2024). The immunoSEQ hsTCRB v3.0 assay was used at survey level resolution for TRB variable region sequencing. This immuneACCESS table, as held by TCRdb, lists in-frame sequences with V and J called but not all clones. Of the missing ones, under half trace to an unresolved V gene in checked studies; the others have no known cause. The sample contains about 20,000 clones, 75% to 90% of them found a single time. Jointly, the top ten make up about 10% of the sample. Specimen: unsorted PBMCs, collected 0.2 years after starting antiretroviral therapy. The source is a woman aged 40 to 50 with HIV.

This rearrangement joins TRBV6-6 to TRBJ2-7, with 9 bases lining up with TRBD1. CDR1 is MNHNY and CDR2 is SVGAGI in the germline V gene (reference sequence). The CDR3 length is 14 residues. V lost 7 bases, J lost 2 bases, and 6 bases stayed unmatched. The CDR3 region has the DNA TGTGCCAGCACCCTTGGACAGGGGACCTACGAGCAGTACTTC. Translated, it gives CASTLGQGTYEQYF.

Only a few counts were recorded for this clone. CDR3 region: CASSFVGIGATNEKLFF. For the CDR3, the DNA is TGTGCCAGCAGCTTTGTTGGTATTGGAGCAACTAATGAAAAACTGTTTTTT. The chain is built from TRBV5-4 and TRBJ1-4, with D unresolved. The germline V and J ends were trimmed by 2 bases and 0 bases, with 14 bases remaining between them. The CDR3 sequence is 17 residues long. From germline, CDR1 is SGHNT and CDR2 YYREEE (reference sequence).

This clone has a handful of counts. This chain connects TRBV19 to TRBJ2-1; the D is unclear. CDR3 length: 12 residues. Germline CDR1 LNHDA, CDR2 SQIVND (reference sequence). V lost 3 bases to trimming and J lost 8 bases, with 8 bases between them. CDR3 amino acids: CASSMVGYEQFF. CDR3 nucleotides: TGTGCCAGTAGTATGGTGGGCTATGAGCAGTTCTTC.

This clone was observed a single time. The chain has TRBV9 and TRBJ2-7; TRBD2 might be the D (5 bases). Germline loops: CDR1 SGDLS, CDR2 YYNGEE. Trimming took off 2 bases at V and 0 bases at J, with 12 bases between the two ends. The CDR3 is 15 residues long. The CDR3 DNA is TGTGCCAGCAGCGTTGACGAGGGCGTCTCCTACGAGCAGTACTTC. This codes for CASSVDEGVSYEQYF.

This chain connects TRBV25-1 to TRBJ2-5; 8 bases map to TRBD1. Germline CDR1 and CDR2: MGHDK and SYGVNS. The CDR3 spans 15 residues. V shed 3 bases, J shed 3 bases, and the junction held 6 bases outside the gene matches. In DNA, the CDR3 is TGTGCCAGCAGTGAGGGGACGACAGGGGAAGAGACCCAGTACTTC. Amino acids: CASSEGTTGEETQYF.

This clone was seen more than once but under ten times. CDR3 amino acids: CASSDIGTEYEQYF. Here the CDR3 DNA reads TGTGCCAGCAGTGACATTGGGACAGAATACGAGCAGTACTTC. The chain combines TRBV2 with TRBJ2-7, with 7 bases identical to TRBD1. CDR3 length equals 14 residues. Looked up from germline, CDR1 is SNHLY and CDR2 is FYNNEI. The junction had 6 bases not matched to a gene; V was cut back by 3 bases and J by 4 bases.

The chain combines TRBV7-2 with TRBJ2-3; D is perhaps TRBD2 (6 bases). The ends were cut back, 5 bases at V and 7 bases at J, with 19 bases in the middle. CDR1 is SGHTA, CDR2 FQGNSA, per germline. The CDR3 has 15 residues. Here the CDR3 DNA reads TGTGCCAGCAGCCGGACTACGGGAAAACCACATACGCAGTATTTT. This gives the protein CASSRTTGKPHTQYF. Full variable domain (missing parts from reference TRBV7-2 and TRBJ2-3): GAGVSQSPSNKVTEKGKDVELRCDPISGHTALYWYRQSLGQGLEFLIYFQGNSAPDKSGLPSDRFSAERTGGSVSTLTIQRTQQEDSAVYLCASSRTTGKPHTQYFGPGTRLTVL.

This clone is classed as medium-sized. The chain employs TRBV2 and TRBJ1-6; the match to TRBD1 covers 8 bases. The CDR3 contains 13 residues. The J segment lost 9 bases and the V segment lost 3 bases, leaving 1 base of the junction unmatched. The germline CDR1 and CDR2 sequences are SNHLY and FYNNEI. CDR3 region: CASSEGQVSPLHF. CDR3 bases: TGTGCCAGCAGTGAGGGACAGGTTTCACCCCTCCACTTT.

The rearrangement uses TRBV18 and TRBJ1-4, with D maybe TRBD1 (6 bases). The length of the CDR3 is 15 residues. Trimming stripped 3 bases from V and 1 base from J, with 9 bases between. Germline V CDR1 and CDR2: KGHSH, LQKENI. The CDR3 nucleotides read TGTGCCAGCTCACCCTCAGGGGTAACTAATGAAAAACTGTTTTTT. Its protein is CASSPSGVTNEKLFF.

The V and J genes are TRBV10-1 and TRBJ2-2; D might be TRBD1 or TRBD2, each matching 5 bases. The CDR3 is made up of 15 amino acids. V gave up 5 bases and J gave up 4 bases, with 14 bases separating them. In germline, CDR1 is WNHNN, CDR2 SYGVQD (reference sequence). Here the CDR3 reads CASSKGDLRTGELFF. The CDR3 DNA is TGCGCCAGCAGTAAAGGGGACCTTCGCACCGGGGAGCTGTTTTTT.

The V gene is TRBV6-6, the J gene TRBJ1-2, with D possibly matching TRBD1 (5 bases). V lost 0 bases and J 6 bases, leaving 5 bases between the germline ends. The germline V gene encodes CDR1 MNHNY and CDR2 SVGAGI (reference sequence). The CDR3 loop spans 12 amino acids. The CDR3 spells CASSYSTDGYTF. In DNA form, the CDR3 reads TGTGCCAGCAGTTACTCGACAGATGGCTACACCTTC.

The J gene is TRBJ1-4, the V gene TRBV7-9; no clear D gene. The V gene's germline CDR1 is SEHNR and CDR2 FQNEAQ (reference sequence). CDR3 length: 13 residues. Trimming cost V 4 bases and J 7 bases, with 10 bases left between them. The CDR3 DNA reads as TGTGCCAGCAGCTCGGTGGTAGGTGAAAAACTGTTTTTT. Translated, it gives CASSSVVGEKLFF. Based on the CDR3 plus reference TRBV7-9 and TRBJ1-4, the full variable domain is DTGVSQNPRHKITKRGQNVTFRCDPISEHNRLYWYRQTLGQGPEFLTYFQNEAQLEKSRLLSDRFSAERPKGSFSTLEIQRTEQGDSAMYLCASSSVVGEKLFFGSGTQLSVL.

This clone was recorded once. This CDR3 reads CASSWDRVEYF. The CDR3 region has the DNA TGTGCCAGCAGCTGGGACAGGGTGGAGTACTTC. The V gene is TRBV11-3, the J gene TRBJ2-7, with 9 bases aligning to TRBD1. Per germline, CDR1 SGHNT and CDR2 YENEEA. The CDR3 covers 11 residues. V lost 4 bases and J lost 11; bases outside the gene matches: 3.

This chain joins TRBV7-9 and TRBJ2-5; no definite D call. The DNA matches TRBJ2-7 better at its end, which makes the J call doubtful. This CDR3 comprises 11 residues. Germline CDR1 and CDR2: SEHNR and FQNEAQ (reference sequence). The DNA for the CDR3 is TGTGCCAGCAGCTCTGAATACGAGCAGTACTTC. Encoded protein: CASSSEYEQYF.

The chain carries TRBV5-6 and TRBJ1-6; the match to TRBD1 covers 7 bases. Germline CDR1 SGHDT, CDR2 YYEEEE. V lost 4 bases to trimming and J lost 3 bases; unmatched junction nucleotides: 4. CDR3 length: 15 residues. The CDR3 sequence is CASSGDRNYNSPLHF. CDR3 coding DNA: TGTGCCAGCAGCGGGGACAGAAACTATAATTCACCCCTCCACTTT.

The chain employs TRBV7-8 and TRBJ2-1; 8 bases are shared with TRBD2. Germline CDR1 and CDR2: SGHVS and FQNEAQ. V lost 5 bases to trimming and J lost 7 bases; unmatched junction nucleotides: 19. There are 18 residues in the CDR3. As DNA, the CDR3 is TGTGCCAGCAGCCTAACGGCGGGAGGCGGGAGCGAATTAAATGAGCAGTTCTTC. Its protein product is CASSLTAGGGSELNEQFF.

The rearrangement joins TRBV11-2 to TRBJ2-5; 8 bases agree with TRBD1. CDR1 is SGHAT and CDR2 is FQNNGV in the germline V gene. This CDR3 comprises 15 residues. Unmatched junction bases numbered 4, after V lost 4 bases and J lost 0 bases. The CDR3 sequence is CASSSEDRDQETQYF. The CDR3 nucleotides are TGTGCCAGCAGCTCAGAGGACAGGGACCAAGAGACCCAGTACTTC. Using reference TRBV11-2 and TRBJ2-5 for the parts outside the CDR3, the full variable domain is EAGVAQSPRYKIIEKRQSVAFWCNPISGHATLYWYQQILGQGPKLLIQFQNNGVVDDSQLPKDRFSAERLKGVDSTLKIQPAKLEDSAVYLCASSSEDRDQETQYFGPGTRLLVL.

The CDR3 region is CASSQALDIANYGYTF. The CDR3, as DNA: TGCGCCAGCAGCCAAGCCTTGGACATAGCTAACTATGGCTACACCTTC. V is TRBV4-3 and J is TRBJ1-2; D is perhaps TRBD1 (5 bases). Germline lookup yields CDR1 LGHNA and CDR2 YSLEER. The CDR3 is 16 residues long. Trimming shortened V by 1 base and J by 0 bases, and 12 bases separated the two germline ends.

The chain recombines TRBV5-1 with TRBJ2-5; TRBD1 matches at 10 bases. The V and J ends lost 5 bases and 5 bases, in that order; junction bases with no gene match: 9. In germline, CDR1 is SGHRS, CDR2 YFSETQ. There are 15 residues in the CDR3. In DNA form, the CDR3 reads TGCGCCAGCAGAAACGGGACAGGGGTTTACGAGACCCAGTACTTC. This sequence encodes CASRNGTGVYETQYF.

The V and J genes are TRBV9 and TRBJ2-7, with 9 bases lining up with TRBD2. The CDR3 runs 14 residues. Germline V CDR1 and CDR2: SGDLS, YYNGEE. The junction had 5 bases not matched to a gene; V was cut back by 2 bases and J by 5 bases. The CDR3 DNA is TGTGCCAGCAGCGTCAGCGGGGGGCTCAACGAGCAGTACTTC. Protein product: CASSVSGGLNEQYF. The full variable domain, in which reference TRBV9 and TRBJ2-7 provide the parts outside the CDR3, is DSGVTQTPKHLITATGQRVTLRCSPRSGDLSVYWYQQSLDQGLQFLIQYYNGEERAKGNILERFSAQQFPDLHSELNLSSLELGDSALYFCASSVSGGLNEQYFGPGTRLTVT.

The V and J genes are TRBV7-2 and TRBJ2-1; 7 nucleotides line up with TRBD1. CDR1 is SGHTA and CDR2 is FQGNSA in the germline V gene. This CDR3 region has 15 residues. V lost 1 base to trimming and J lost 5 bases; unmatched junction nucleotides: 5. CDR3 nucleotides: TGTGCCAGCAGCTTAGGCAGACAGGGACACAATGAGCAGTTCTTC. Its translation: CASSLGRQGHNEQFF.

V gene TRBV11-3 combines with J gene TRBJ1-1, with no clear D. Per germline, CDR1 SGHNT and CDR2 YENEEA. The V and J ends lost 2 bases and 3 bases respectively, with 7 bases between them. The CDR3 totals 13 residues. CDR3 bases: TGTGCCAGCAGCTTAAGCGGGGACACTGAAGCTTTCTTT. Protein sequence: CASSLSGDTEAFF.

The chain combines TRBV5-4 with TRBJ1-3; the match to TRBD1 covers 9 bases. Trimming at V came to 3 bases and at J to 2 bases, leaving 15 bases not matched to a gene. Germline loops: CDR1 SGHNT, CDR2 YYREEE (reference sequence). This CDR3 region has 19 residues. CDR3 loop: CASSSVGDRVVTAGNTIYF. The DNA for the CDR3 is TGTGCCAGCAGCTCCGTAGGGGACAGGGTCGTCACAGCTGGAAACACCATATATTTT.

The chain has TRBV30 and TRBJ2-5; 7 bases agree with TRBD2. Germline assignment: CDR1 GTSNPN and CDR2 SVGIG (reference sequence). This CDR3 is 13 amino acids long. V shed 0 bases and J 7 bases; nucleotides not matched to a gene: 5. CDR3 region: CAWSVSGEGTQYF. CDR3 nucleotide sequence: TGTGCCTGGAGTGTGTCTGGGGAGGGGACCCAGTACTTC.